This record covers a single TCR beta chain. Its antigen is not known. This entry belongs to a study of T cells expressing NK-cell markers. Findings of the study overall: Four donors showed these clonotypes also leading the CD3+CD56-NKG2C+ fraction.

With the 5' RACE reads reprocessed, TCRdb shows one record per CDR3 protein and no DNA. This listing includes about 380,000 distinct CDR3 sequences. Germline values: CDR1 SGHTA, CDR2 FQGNSA. The CDR3 has 16 amino acids. This sequence was found in a man aged 18-70 years in good health. The chain couples TRBV7-2 to TRBJ2-3; TCRdb indicates TRBD1, and absent DNA this call remains unverified. Sequenced input: blood T cells: a sorted CD56 or NKG2C T cell subset, CD4+ or CD8+ T cells, or bulk PBMC T cells (not recorded which). The CDR3 sequence is CASSRDGWGAGDTQYF.